This TCR beta chain originates from a study of PD-1 blockade in mismatch repair-deficient tumors. V dropped 2 bases and J dropped 1 base, with 11 bases sitting between them. CDR1 and CDR2 (germline): MNHNS, SASEGT. CDR3 length: 15 residues. Points on this clone: Its antigen is unidentified.

The protocol was immunoSEQ multiplex PCR, while the TCRdb copy is restricted to in-frame clones and leaves out a portion. The table has more than 40,000 clones, around 85% seen once. Every patient had mismatch repair deficiency by PCR or immunohistochemistry. The TCR-sequenced patients were three responders to pembrolizumab. Study results and limitations: Tumor-resident clones, often absent from pretreatment blood, expanded after pembrolizumab and then contracted.

The chain links TRBV6-1 to TRBJ2-5; TRBD1 or TRBD2 may be the D gene (5 bases each). This clonotype was obtained from an adult with mismatch repair-deficient cancer. Sequencing used peripheral blood, obtained around 19 weeks after starting pembrolizumab. In DNA form, the CDR3 reads TGTGCCAGCAGTGAATTTAGGGGACGCCAAGAGACCCAGTACTTC. Its translation is CASSEFRGRQETQYF.